This TCR beta chain was found in a study of OX40 agonist ivuxolimab in advanced cancers. Study overall: Patients received the agonistic anti-OX40 (CD134) antibody ivuxolimab. The study, taken as a whole, reports: Certain nonresponders additionally had low normalized T-cell clonal expansion.

This clone occurred once. Its specificity is unknown. The protocol was immunoSEQ multiplex PCR, while the TCRdb copy is restricted to in-frame clones and leaves out a portion. The sample carries 43,000 or so clones, around 87% recorded once. Germline V lookup: CDR1 ENHRY, CDR2 SYGVKD. Trimming removed 4 bases from V and 0 bases from J, with 7 bases in between. The CDR3 loop spans 14 amino acids. The sequence derives from an adult with an advanced solid tumor such as melanoma, head and neck, liver or kidney cancer. This chain links TRBV10-3 with TRBJ1-5, with D unclear. Here the sequenced sample was CD4+ or CD8+ T cells sorted from blood, taken in a trial of the OX40 agonist ivuxolimab. The CDR3 nucleotides read TGTGCCATCAGTGTACAGCATAGCAATCAGCCCCAGCATTTT. The encoded protein is CAISVQHSNQPQHF.